These 5 T cell receptor beta chains were all obtained from the same sample, sequenced in a study of blood T cell repertoires in COVID-19. Using immunoSEQ multiplex PCR, the repertoire was profiled, and TCRdb retains in-frame clones only, with some absent. The sample shows 150,000 to 190,000 clones, 76% of them seen only once. Sequencing was carried out using peripheral blood. These receptors originate from a woman older than 75 with acute or convalescent COVID-19.

The chain links TRBV9 to TRBJ2-2; D unresolved. V lost 3 bases and J lost 7, with 10 bases in between. CDR1 is SGDLS, CDR2 YYNGEE, per germline. CDR3 length: 13 residues. This chain's CDR3 is CASSGNVVGELFF. CDR3 sequence (DNA): TGTGCCAGCAGCGGCAATGTAGTCGGGGAGCTGTTTTTT. Together with reference TRBV9 and TRBJ2-2, the CDR3 gives the full variable domain: DSGVTQTPKHLITATGQRVTLRCSPRSGDLSVYWYQQSLDQGLQFLIQYYNGEERAKGNILERFSAQQFPDLHSELNLSSLELGDSALYFCASSGNVVGELFFGEGSRLTVL.

The chain is built from TRBV29-1 and TRBJ1-1; possible D gene TRBD1, 5 bases. V lost 2 bases to trimming and J lost 5 bases, with 9 bases between them. Germline V gene data show CDR1 as SQVTM and CDR2 as ANQGSEA. This CDR3 comprises 12 residues. CDR3 amino acids: CSVEWGGTEAFF. In DNA, the CDR3 is TGCAGCGTTGAATGGGGGGGAACTGAAGCTTTCTTT.

J is TRBJ1-2 and V is TRBV2; D remains unclear. Germline V gene sequence: CDR1 SNHLY, CDR2 FYNNEI. This CDR3 spans 12 amino acids. V was shortened by 10 bases and J by 5 bases, with 14 bases between the two germline ends. The CDR3 loop is CAKTKNVYGYTF. The CDR3 DNA sequence: TGTGCCAAAACTAAGAACGTTTATGGCTACACCTTC.

In its sample, this clone was seen a few times. CDR3 sequence (DNA): TGTGCCAGCTCACCCACGGGGGAACAAGAGACCCAGTACTTC. Translation: CASSPTGEQETQYF. The gene calls are TRBV18 and TRBJ2-5; TRBD2 is a possible D gene (6 bases). Germline V lookup: CDR1 KGHSH, CDR2 LQKENI. This CDR3 contains 14 residues. Between the trimmed V and J ends, which lost 3 bases and 2 bases, there was a span of 10 bases.

The gene calls are TRBV19 and TRBJ1-3; maybe TRBD1 (5 bases). The V gene's germline CDR1 is LNHDA and CDR2 SQIVND (reference sequence). The CDR3 extends over 14 amino acids. The germline V and J ends were trimmed by 5 bases and 1 base, with 9 bases remaining between them. The chain's CDR3 is CASSVGTSGNTIYF. CDR3 bases: TGTGCCAGTAGTGTTGGGACTTCTGGAAACACCATATATTTT.